This T cell receptor beta chain comes out of a study of T cell repertoires in cytomegalovirus infection (dated by TCRdb to between 2018 and 2021). A note on the overall study: The peptide stimulations were aimed at well-studied HLA-B-restricted epitopes as well as recently identified HLA-C-restricted CMV epitopes, whose presentation resists viral immunomodulation. Donor HLA type was relevant to the analysis, because carriage of CMV infection together with the matching HLA type was indicated by public TCR beta signatures.

Broader findings and caveats from the paper: The ex vivo response was dominated by HLA-C-restricted CMV-specific TCR beta clonotypes, which also provided the single most frequent clonotype in two of eight donors. Cumulative frequency of public TCR beta family members discriminated carriers of CMV infection plus the relevant HLA type in this cohort and an independent 352-donor cohort.

A few counts support this clonotype. Its antigen is unknown. One base away there is no much larger clone; base qualities are not given. The sample's treatment or condition label, in plain terms: in vitro stimulation with specific CMV peptide epitopes to enrich CMV-specific T cells. The reads were generated on an Illumina HiSeq 1500. TCRdb cleaned the public reads at Q25 with fastp, built clones with MiXCR and kept in-frame beta chains. Entries that share a CDR3 protein sequence are merged under the most common genes and DNA. Recorded for this sample are under 500,000 distinct CDR3 sequences; roughly 43% of them occurred a single time. The ten largest clones take up 40% to 50% of the sample. The CDR3 covers 13 residues, taking in both the cysteine and the phenylalanine. The retained sequence is limited to the CDR3, 39 bases, with the frame set at the first base. A distance of 8 bases separates the germline ends of V and J, which lose 1 base and 5 bases respectively. The germline V gene specifies SGHVS as CDR1 and FQNEAQ as CDR2.

This receptor was identified in a human donor in good health (CMV status not recorded). Some clones in this sample may be carry-over from other donors' samples. The chain couples TRBV7-8 to TRBJ1-1; TRBD1 is a weak D gene call, 5 bases matching. The sample was cultured PBMCs, taken from culture after CMV antigen stimulation. The DNA sequence is given as TGTGCCAGCAGCTTAGGACAGTGGACTGAAGCTTTCTTT. Translated, it reads CASSLGQWTEAFF.